This T cell receptor (beta chain) was documented in a study of OX40 agonist ivuxolimab in advanced cancers. V shed 1 base, J shed 9 bases, and the junction held 15 bases outside the gene matches. Germline V gives CDR1 SGHDN, CDR2 FVKESK. This CDR3 spans 17 amino acids. Produced via immunoSEQ multiplex PCR; TCRdb's table is partial and in-frame only. This sample has about 38,000 clones, with 60% to 85% found just once. This sequence joins TRBV14 and TRBJ2-5, with 9 bases aligning to TRBD1. Here the sequenced sample was CD4+ or CD8+ T cells sorted from blood, taken in a trial of the OX40 agonist ivuxolimab. The sequence came from an adult with an advanced solid tumor such as melanoma, head and neck, liver or kidney cancer. Here the CDR3 reads CASSQVRRTGDLPAQYF. The CDR3 DNA reads TGTGCCAGCAGCCAAGTGAGGCGGACAGGGGACCTTCCGGCCCAGTACTTC.